This T cell receptor beta chain appears in the sequencing data of a study of shared clonotypes between healthy human individuals. Across the study: Ranging from 18 to 49 in age, donors were two women and a few men.

The study's findings and limits: Generation probabilities were higher for clonotypes shared across all four sorted-subset donors than for unshared ones.

Trimming removed 2 bases from V and 4 bases from J, with 8 bases in between. This CDR3 has 13 amino acids. CDR1 is KGHSH, CDR2 LQKENI, per germline. Regarding this clone: Its target is not known. This CDR3 is also generated by other DNA sequences in the sample.

Per the authors' pipeline: Quality scores were absent from the junction-only immunoSEQ sequences, so filtering differed. Generated by immunoSEQ multiplex PCR, the TCRdb table keeps only in-frame clones and is missing some. V and J calls and clone size are given by that table; D and trimming were obtained from the DNA. The table records under 1,900,000 clones, approximately 98.5% of them present only once. The sample consisted of naive CD4+ T cells sorted from blood. Subset of the sample: CD45RA+ positively selected. The origin of this receptor is a man in his thirties or forties in good health. The chain uses TRBV18 and TRBJ1-1; D perhaps matches TRBD1 (5 bases). The chain's CDR3 is CASSPGQGTEAFF. The CDR3 coding sequence is TGTGCCAGCTCACCAGGGCAGGGCACTGAAGCTTTCTTT.